This T cell receptor (beta chain) was recorded in a study of glioma-infiltrating T cells. General observations from the study: Very few CDR3 sequences were shared between tissue and blood.

V was cut by 3 bases and J by 5 bases, with 11 bases left in between. The CDR3 contains 14 residues. Germline V gene lookup returns CDR1 SGHRS and CDR2 YFSETQ. Amplification of TCR alpha and beta CDR3 regions from RNA used iRepertoire nested multiplex PCR. Input was roughly 100-450 ng of tissue mRNA or PBMC total RNA. TCRdb itself ran the multiplex PCR reads through MiXCR, one entry per CDR3 protein. The table has about 200,000 distinct CDR3 sequences, roughly a third seen once. This clonotype has more than one count but fewer than ten. The antigen is unknown. What was sequenced was glioma tissue, nonneoplastic brain tissue, or PBMCs (not recorded which). The J gene is TRBJ1-4, the V gene TRBV5-1; no clear D gene. This TCR was sampled from a human donor with low-grade glioma or glioblastoma, undergoing nonglioma brain surgery, or in good health (not recorded which). CDR3: CASSSRTGNEKLFF. The DNA for the CDR3 is TGCGCCAGCAGCTCCCGGACGGGGAATGAAAAACTGTTTTTT.